The 21 T cell receptor beta chains given below trace back to one sample, sequenced in a study of identifying expanded T cells in peripheral blood. TCRdb's table, derived via immunoSEQ multiplex PCR, lists solely in-frame clones and lacks some. This sample has more than 95,000 clones, with around four fifths found just once. Sequencing was performed on blood. Source of these receptors: a person aged 18-70 years in good health.

J is TRBJ2-3 and V is TRBV9; D may correspond to TRBD1 or TRBD2 (5 bases each). CDR1 and CDR2 from the germline V gene are SGDLS and YYNGEE. V shed 0 bases and J shed 0 bases, with 8 bases lying between them. The CDR3 runs 15 residues. CDR3 residues: CASSVDGDSTDTQYF. DNA for the CDR3: TGTGCCAGCAGCGTAGACGGGGACAGCACAGATACGCAGTATTTT.

The J gene is TRBJ1-1, the V gene TRBV5-1, with a possible D match to TRBD1 (5 bases). Germline V gives CDR1 SGHRS, CDR2 YFSETQ. CDR3 length: 14 amino acids. Trimming left V 3 bases short and J 0 bases short, with 9 bases between. CDR3 amino acids: CASSSTALNTEAFF. The CDR3 nucleotides are TGCGCCAGCAGCTCGACAGCGCTGAACACTGAAGCTTTCTTT. Supplemented by reference TRBV5-1 and TRBJ1-1, the full variable domain reads KAGVTQTPRYLIKTRGQQVTLSCSPISGHRSVSWYQQTPGQGLQFLFEYFSETQRNKGNFPGRFSGRQFSNSRSEMNVSTLELGDSALYLCASSSTALNTEAFFGQGTRLTVV.

The V call is TRBV6-5, the J call TRBJ2-6, with TRBD1 as a possible D gene (5 bases). V gave up 7 bases and J gave up 0 bases, with 10 bases separating them. The CDR3 contains 15 residues. Germline V gives CDR1 MNHEY, CDR2 SVGAGI. CDR3 residues: CASTADSSGANVLTF. The DNA for the CDR3 is TGTGCCAGCACCGCCGACAGCTCTGGGGCCAACGTCCTGACTTTC.

This clone has only one observation. The chain employs TRBV9 and TRBJ1-1; D unclear. The germline CDR1 and CDR2 sequences are SGDLS and YYNGEE. The CDR3 is made up of 14 amino acids. V was trimmed by 0 bases and J by 7 bases, leaving 13 bases between them. The CDR3 DNA sequence: TGTGCCAGCAGCGTAGGGAACAGCCAGCTTGAAGCTTTCTTT. Its protein is CASSVGNSQLEAFF.

The chain's CDR3 is CASSHPDRGKLQYF. The DNA for the CDR3 is TGTGCCAGCAGTCACCCGGACAGGGGTAAACTACAGTACTTC. The chain recombines TRBV6-6 with TRBJ2-7; TRBD1 aligns across 9 bases. The V and J ends lost 5 bases and 10 bases, in that order; junction bases with no gene match: 12. Germline-derived CDR1 and CDR2 are MNHNY and SVGAGI (reference sequence). The CDR3 has 14 amino acids.

The chain has TRBV11-3 and TRBJ1-5, with D hard to call. Trimming pared 1 base from V and 5 bases from J, leaving 6 bases between. The CDR3 has 13 residues. The V gene's germline CDR1 is SGHNT and CDR2 YENEEA. In DNA, the CDR3 is TGTGCCAGCAGCTTAGGGCCGCATCAGCCCCAGCATTTT. Protein sequence: CASSLGPHQPQHF.

The chain has TRBV2 and TRBJ1-3; no firm D call. V shed 4 bases and J shed 2 bases, with 12 bases lying between them. The germline CDR1 and CDR2 sequences are SNHLY and FYNNEI. The CDR3 runs 15 residues. Here the CDR3 reads CASSASVHPGNTIYF. As DNA, the CDR3 is TGTGCCAGCAGTGCGTCAGTCCATCCTGGAAACACCATATATTTT.

CDR3: CASSRRALRTDTQYF. The CDR3 region has the DNA TGTGCCAGCTCCCGCAGGGCCCTTCGCACAGATACGCAGTATTTT. The genes are TRBV6-5 and TRBJ2-3; D is perhaps TRBD1 (5 bases). This CDR3 has 15 residues. Germline V lookup: CDR1 MNHEY, CDR2 SVGAGI. Trimming removed 8 bases from V and 1 base from J, with 16 bases in between.

This chain links TRBV2 with TRBJ2-7; D could derive from TRBD1 or TRBD2 (5 bases each). Germline CDR1 is SNHLY and CDR2 is FYNNEI. The length of the CDR3 is 12 residues. V was pared by 8 bases and J by 3 bases, with 11 bases between. The CDR3 spells CASLRDGYEQYF. The CDR3 DNA reads TGTGCCAGCCTCCGGGACGGCTACGAGCAGTACTTC. Based on the CDR3 plus reference TRBV2 and TRBJ2-7, the full variable domain is EPEVTQTPSHQVTQMGQEVILRCVPISNHLYFYWYRQILGQKVEFLVSFYNNEISEKSEIFDDQFSVERPDGSNFTLKIRSTKLEDSAMYFCASLRDGYEQYFGPGTRLTVT.

The genes are TRBV7-9 and TRBJ2-2, with D perhaps TRBD2 (7 bases). The CDR3 runs to 14 residues. Germline V lookup: CDR1 SEHNR, CDR2 FQNEAQ (reference sequence). Trimming shortened V by 7 bases and J by 3 bases, and 12 bases separated the two germline ends. The CDR3: CASKGGPHTGELFF. CDR3 bases: TGTGCCAGCAAGGGGGGGCCGCACACCGGGGAGCTGTTTTTT.

The V gene is TRBV14, the J gene TRBJ1-4; unclear D gene. This CDR3 comprises 15 residues. Trimming removed 0 bases at V and 7 bases at J, with 12 bases between. Germline assignment: CDR1 SGHDN and CDR2 FVKESK. CDR3 sequence: CASSQDSWRAEKLFF. The DNA of the CDR3 is TGTGCCAGCAGCCAAGATTCGTGGAGAGCTGAAAAACTGTTTTTT.

The gene calls are TRBV30 and TRBJ1-2; D gene ambiguous. The germline CDR1 and CDR2 sequences are GTSNPN and SVGIG (reference sequence). Deletions cut 3 bases from V and 3 bases from J, with 14 bases between. CDR3 length: 14 residues. CDR3 residues: CAWRPGFVDYGYTF. For the CDR3, the DNA is TGTGCCTGGAGGCCAGGTTTCGTAGACTATGGCTACACCTTC.

The V and J genes are TRBV7-9 and TRBJ1-6; TRBD1 is a possible D gene (5 bases). The CDR3 has 13 amino acids. In germline, CDR1 is SEHNR, CDR2 FQNEAQ (reference sequence). Trimming took 2 bases from V and 10 from J, leaving 9 bases between them. Here the CDR3 DNA reads TGTGCCAGCAGCTTATTGGGGGAGTCACCCCTCCACTTT. Its protein is CASSLLGESPLHF. Full variable domain (missing parts from reference TRBV7-9 and TRBJ1-6): DTGVSQNPRHKITKRGQNVTFRCDPISEHNRLYWYRQTLGQGPEFLTYFQNEAQLEKSRLLSDRFSAERPKGSFSTLEIQRTEQGDSAMYLCASSLLGESPLHFGNGTRLTVT.

This clone was counted only a few times. This chain links TRBV5-4 with TRBJ1-2; weak D call: TRBD1 (5 bases). Germline V gene sequence: CDR1 SGHNT, CDR2 YYREEE (reference sequence). V was trimmed by 0 bases and J by 3 bases, leaving 12 bases between them. CDR3 size: 15 residues. CDR3 loop: CASSLEFGADYGYTF. The CDR3 bases are TGTGCCAGCAGCTTGGAATTCGGGGCCGACTATGGCTACACCTTC.

The chain joins TRBV11-1 to TRBJ2-7; 11 positions match TRBD1. This CDR3 has 15 amino acids. After removal of 5 bases from V and 3 bases from J, the junction contained 6 bases not matched to a gene. Germline assignment: CDR1 SGHAT and CDR2 FQDESV (reference sequence). CDR3 nucleotides: TGTGCCAGCAGCCGGGGAGGGACAGGGGGCTACGAGCAGTACTTC. This encodes CASSRGGTGGYEQYF.

This clone was picked up one time. The chain couples TRBV27 to TRBJ1-4; D unresolved. There are 14 residues in the CDR3. With 6 bases removed from V and 0 bases from J, the gap between germline ends came to 8 bases. The germline CDR1 and CDR2 sequences are MNHEY and SMNVEV (reference sequence). The CDR3 protein is CASRDLATNEKLFF. For the CDR3, the DNA is TGTGCCAGCAGGGATTTAGCAACTAATGAAAAACTGTTTTTT. Complete variable domain (other parts from reference TRBV27 and TRBJ1-4): EAQVTQNPRYLITVTGKKLTVTCSQNMNHEYMSWYRQDPGLGLRQIYYSMNVEVTDKGDVPEGYKVSRKEKRNFPLILESPSPNQTSLYFCASRDLATNEKLFFGSGTQLSVL.

The CDR3 spells CASSDLVDTQYF. In DNA form, the CDR3 reads TGCGCCAGCAGCGATCTAGTGGATACGCAGTATTTT. The rearrangement links TRBV5-1 to TRBJ2-3, with D unresolved. Germline assignment: CDR1 SGHRS and CDR2 YFSETQ. This CDR3 is 12 amino acids long. With 4 bases removed from V and 6 bases from J, the gap between germline ends came to 9 bases.

The CDR3 reads CASSLAYQRGYNEQFF. The CDR3 region has the DNA TGTGCCAGCAGCTTAGCGTACCAGCGGGGTTACAATGAGCAGTTCTTC. V is TRBV7-9 and J is TRBJ2-1; 7 bases are shared with TRBD2. The V segment lost 0 bases and the J segment 4 bases; nucleotides outside the gene matches: 6. CDR1 is SEHNR and CDR2 is FQNEAQ in the germline V gene (reference sequence). The CDR3 extends over 16 amino acids.

This chain joins TRBV6-5 and TRBJ1-6; no firm D call. This CDR3 is built from 15 residues. With 2 bases removed from V and 5 bases from J, the gap between germline ends came to 10 bases. From germline, CDR1 is MNHEY and CDR2 SVGAGI. The CDR3 loop reads CASSYGRIHNSPLHF. CDR3 bases: TGTGCCAGCAGTTACGGCCGGATCCATAATTCACCCCTCCACTTT.

The rearrangement joins TRBV10-2 to TRBJ2-5, with unresolved D. The CDR3 covers 13 residues. Deletions cut 5 bases from V and 2 bases from J, with 9 bases between. The germline V gene has CDR1 WSHSY and CDR2 SAAADI. In DNA, the CDR3 is TGCGCCAGCAGTCTGGACGTACAAGAGACCCAGTACTTC. Translated, it gives CASSLDVQETQYF.

This clone was counted between two and nine times. The chain links TRBV11-3 to TRBJ1-4; 9 nucleotides align to TRBD1. This CDR3 has 14 residues. V was clipped by 4 bases and J by 6 bases; unmatched bases: 3. The germline V gene has CDR1 SGHNT and CDR2 YENEEA. CDR3 region: CASSSGQGYEKLFF. Here the CDR3 DNA reads TGTGCCAGCAGCTCGGGACAGGGATATGAAAAACTGTTTTTT.